A selection of T cell receptor beta chains follows, all from one sample in a study of T cell responses to AZD1222 COVID-19 vaccine. The assay was immunoSEQ multiplex PCR, and TCRdb's table has in-frame clones only and misses some. The sample carries under 95,000 clones, around nine tenths recorded once. The starting material was peripheral blood, obtained on day 0 of AZD1222 vaccination. The receptor source for this set is an adult in good health. Each CDR3 is given with its conserved first and last residue. A D gene is named only where the DNA matches it firmly. Not every row has a clone size; where given, it reads once, few, many or a size class.

once	TRBV18	.	TRBJ2-5	TGTGCCAGCTCACCACCCCTAGCTCGGGAGACCCAGTACTTC	CASSPPLARETQYF
.	TRBV2	.	TRBJ2-2	TGTGCCAGCAGTGCACGGGACTCCGTCGTTGGCACCGGGGAGCTGTTTTTT	CASSARDSVVGTGELFF
.	TRBV2	.	TRBJ2-2	TGTGCCAGCGGACGGGCAGCGAACACCGGGGAGCTGTTTTTT	CASGRAANTGELFF
.	TRBV6-6	TRBD1	TRBJ2-6	TGTGCCAGCAGTCCCAGACAGGGGCAGACTCTGGGGGCCAACGTCCTGACTTTC	CASSPRQGQTLGANVLTF
.	TRBV28	.	TRBJ1-3	TGTGCCAGCCTTACCGCTCCTGGGGGAAACACCATATATTTT	CASLTAPGGNTIYF
.	TRBV6-6	.	TRBJ2-7	TGTGCCAGCAGTAACCGGGACAACTACGAGCAGTACTTC	CASSNRDNYEQYF
.	TRBV29-1	.	TRBJ2-3	TGCAGCGTTTGGGGTTACACAGATACGCAGTATTTT	CSVWGYTDTQYF
.	TRBV6-5	.	TRBJ2-7	TGTGCCAGCAGTTCCGGACAGAGCTCCTACGAGCAGTACTTC	CASSSGQSSYEQYF
.	TRBV27	TRBD1	TRBJ1-6	TGTGCCAGCAGTTTGGGACAGGGGGCGACCTATAATTCACCCCTCCACTTT	CASSLGQGATYNSPLHF
.	TRBV7-8	.	TRBJ1-2	TGTGCCAGCAGCTTCCAGGGGCGAGACTATGGCTACACCTTC	CASSFQGRDYGYTF
.	TRBV6-4	.	TRBJ1-5	TGTGCCAGCAGTGACCTCTACAGGGCTCCCAATCAGCCCCAGCATTTT	CASSDLYRAPNQPQHF
.	TRBV18	.	TRBJ2-1	TGTGCCAGCTCACCACTAGAGTACAATGAGCAGTTCTTC	CASSPLEYNEQFF
.	TRBV15	.	TRBJ1-5	TGTGCCACCAGCAGAGTATCCGGGGCAGTCAGCAATCAGCCCCAGCATTTT	CATSRVSGAVSNQPQHF
.	TRBV28	.	TRBJ1-2	TGTGCCAGCATCGGGGACCGCAGGAACTATGGCTACACCTTC	CASIGDRRNYGYTF
.	TRBV2	TRBD2	TRBJ2-1	TGTGCCAGCAGAACGATAACTAGCGGGAGGGGAATCAATGAGCAGTTCTTC	CASRTITSGRGINEQFF
few	TRBV19	.	TRBJ1-1	TGTGCCAGTGGTAGGGCGGCTAGCACTGAAGCTTTCTTT	CASGRAASTEAFF
.	TRBV6-5	.	TRBJ1-6	TGTGCCAGCAGGAGGGTGGGCTCACCCCTCCACTTT	CASRRVGSPLHF
.	TRBV25-1	TRBD1	TRBJ1-2	TGTGCCAGCAGTAAATCTCAGGGACAGGGGTTTGGGGGCTACACCTTC	CASSKSQGQGFGGYTF
.	TRBV7-9	TRBD1	TRBJ1-3	TGTGCCAGCAGCATGGACAGGCCCTCGGGAAACACCATATATTTT	CASSMDRPSGNTIYF
.	TRBV5-4	.	TRBJ1-6	TGTGCCAGCAGCTTGGACGAGGTAGTGAATTCACCCCTCCACTTT	CASSLDEVVNSPLHF
.	TRBV11-2	TRBD1	TRBJ1-1	TGTGCCAGCAGCTTAGACCCCACAGGGGCCACTGAAGCTTTCTTT	CASSLDPTGATEAFF
.	TRBV6-5	TRBD1	TRBJ2-7	TGTGCCAGCAGTTACGTTCTAGGACAGGGAGCGTACGAGCAGTACTTC	CASSYVLGQGAYEQYF
.	TRBV5-8	.	TRBJ2-6	TGTGCCCAGAGCAGTTATTTCCTTAGACTCTCTGGGGCCAACGTCCTGACTTTC	CAQSSYFLRLSGANVLTF
.	TRBV19	TRBD2	TRBJ2-1	TGTGCCAGTAGTTTTGGGGAGGGATACAATGAGCAGTTCTTC	CASSFGEGYNEQFF
few	TRBV3-1/TRBV3-2	.	TRBJ1-4	TGTGCCAGCAGCCAAACTAGCGGGAATGAAAAACTGTTTTTT	CASSQTSGNEKLFF
.	TRBV6-4	.	TRBJ1-1	TGTGCCAGCAGTGAGGGACAGAACACTGAAGCTTTCTTT	CASSEGQNTEAFF
.	TRBV10-3	.	TRBJ2-7	TGTGCCATCTCACGTGGAGGAACCTACGAGCAGTACTTC	CAISRGGTYEQYF
.	TRBV6-4	TRBD1	TRBJ2-1	TGTGCCAGCAGTGAAGGGACAGGGGGTATAGATGAGCAGTTCTTC	CASSEGTGGIDEQFF
once	TRBV4-1	.	TRBJ1-2	TGCGCCAGCAGCCAAGCCGACAGCAGCGATCCTTATGGCTACACCTTC	CASSQADSSDPYGYTF
.	TRBV15	.	TRBJ1-2	TGTGCCACCAGCGAAGGGAGCTATGGCTACACCTTC	CATSEGSYGYTF
.	TRBV2	.	TRBJ1-5	TGTGCCAGCGGCGGGAGGGAAAGCTCTCAGCCCCAGCATTTT	CASGGRESSQPQHF
.	TRBV7-9	.	TRBJ1-2	TGTGCCAGCACGAACGGGAAGTCCAGAGCGGGTGGCTACACCTTC	CASTNGKSRAGGYTF